The rows below give T cell receptor beta chains drawn from one sample of a study of cytomegalovirus exposure and HLA in healthy donors. Generated by immunoSEQ multiplex PCR, the TCRdb table keeps only in-frame clones and is missing some. The sample carries some 170,000 clones, about 81% recorded once. Sample: PBMCs. The source of these receptors is a woman aged 25 to 39 in good health and CMV-seronegative. The CDR3 runs from the conserved cysteine through the conserved F or W. The D gene is left open where the match is weak. Size is stated for part of the rows, as once, few or many counts, or as a class when the clone is expanded.

>TRBD1|NA|TRBV6-5|TRBJ1-2
CASSYSSGGDYGYTF
TGTGCCAGCAGTTACTCGTCAGGGGGCGACTATGGCTACACCTTC
>NA|NA|TRBV4-1|TRBJ2-3
CASSQGPGESGTDTQYF
TGCGCCAGCAGCCAAGGGCCTGGGGAGTCGGGCACAGATACGCAGTATTTT
>NA|NA|TRBV6-6|TRBJ2-5
CASKRGPRETQYF
TGTGCCAGCAAGCGAGGGCCAAGAGAGACCCAGTACTTC
>TRBD1|NA|TRBV6-1|TRBJ1-4
CAAKGQEYEKLFF
TGTGCCGCAAAGGGACAGGAGTATGAAAAACTGTTTTTT
>TRBD2|few|TRBV7-9|TRBJ2-2
CATRTLTSGRRQYTGELFF
TGTGCCACCCGCACGTTGACTAGCGGACGACGTCAGTACACCGGGGAGCTGTTTTTT
>TRBD2|NA|TRBV14|TRBJ2-1
CASSPGGGEQFF
TGTGCCAGCAGCCCGGGAGGGGGGGAGCAGTTCTTC
>TRBD1|NA|TRBV6-5|TRBJ1-2
CASSYLQGALNYGYTF
TGTGCCAGCAGTTACCTACAGGGGGCCTTAAACTATGGCTACACCTTC
>NA|NA|TRBV9|TRBJ2-1
CASSVGGGGAYNEQFF
TGTGCCAGCAGCGTAGGAGGTGGAGGCGCCTACAATGAGCAGTTCTTC
>NA|NA|TRBV19|TRBJ1-5
CASREPGIQPQHF
TGTGCCAGTAGGGAACCAGGGATTCAGCCCCAGCATTTT
>NA|NA|TRBV27|TRBJ2-1
CASRAVLSDNEQFF
TGTGCCAGCAGGGCCGTATTATCAGACAATGAGCAGTTCTTC
>TRBD1|NA|TRBV5-4|TRBJ2-5
CASSGTGGETQYF
TGTGCCAGCAGCGGAACAGGGGGGGAGACCCAGTACTTC
>NA|NA|TRBV6-5|TRBJ1-1
CASSYGGADTEAFF
TGTGCCAGCAGTTACGGGGGGGCGGACACTGAAGCTTTCTTT
>NA|NA|TRBV29-1|TRBJ1-2
CSVAENYGYTF
TGCAGCGTTGCGGAGAACTATGGCTACACCTTC
>TRBD1|NA|TRBV4-3|TRBJ2-7
CASSQGQGTIYEQYF
TGCGCCAGCAGCCAAGGACAGGGGACAATCTACGAGCAGTACTTC
>TRBD1|NA|TRBV28|TRBJ2-7
CASSHGDRPYEQYF
TGTGCCAGCAGCCACGGGGACAGGCCCTACGAGCAGTACTTC
>TRBD1|once|TRBV4-3|TRBJ1-6
CASSQEAGQGDSPLHF
TGCGCCAGCAGCCAAGAAGCTGGACAGGGGGATTCACCCCTCCACTTT
>NA|NA|TRBV6-5|TRBJ1-3
CASSLQGGNTIYF
TGTGCCAGCAGTTTACAGGGAGGAAACACCATATATTTT
>TRBD1|NA|TRBV19|TRBJ1-5
CASSIDRRGQANQPQHF
TGTGCCAGTAGTATAGACAGACGAGGACAGGCGAATCAGCCCCAGCATTTT
>TRBD2|few|TRBV6-1|TRBJ2-3
CASGGRGTDTQYF
TGTGCCAGTGGCGGGAGAGGCACAGATACGCAGTATTTT
>TRBD2|once|TRBV9|TRBJ2-2
CASSVATSGSAGELFF
TGTGCCAGCAGCGTAGCTACTAGCGGGAGCGCCGGGGAGCTGTTTTTT
>NA|NA|TRBV28|TRBJ1-2
CASSTTGMGGYTF
TGTGCCAGCAGTACCACAGGGATGGGTGGCTACACCTTC
>NA|NA|TRBV25-1|TRBJ2-3
CASSEYSADTQYF
TGTGCCAGCAGTGAATACAGCGCAGATACGCAGTATTTT
>TRBD2|NA|TRBV5-4|TRBJ2-3
CASSSGLAGVAQYF
TGTGCCAGCAGCTCGGGACTAGCGGGAGTCGCGCAGTATTTT
>TRBD1|NA|TRBV4-3|TRBJ1-1
CASSQQPTGGVTEAFF
TGCGCCAGCAGCCAACAACCCACAGGGGGTGTTACTGAAGCTTTCTTT
>NA|NA|TRBV5-4|TRBJ2-7
CASSFQGPLYEQYF
TGTGCCAGCAGCTTCCAGGGTCCCCTCTACGAGCAGTACTTC
>NA|few|TRBV9|TRBJ2-3
CASSLQDSRTDTQYF
TGTGCCAGCAGCCTCCAGGACAGCCGCACAGATACGCAGTATTTT
>NA|few|TRBV12-2|TRBJ1-4
CASRLGSPGRFRADATNEKLFF
TGTGCAAGTCGCTTAGGGTCCCCAGGGAGGTTCCGAGCCGATGCAACTAATGAAAAACTGTTTTTT
>TRBD2|NA|TRBV4-2|TRBJ2-5
CASSQGELVRGGSGSGETQYF
TGTGCCAGCAGCCAGGGCGAATTGGTCAGGGGGGGTAGCGGGAGTGGAGAGACCCAGTACTTC
>TRBD2|NA|TRBV5-1|TRBJ2-3
CASSLGELAGVKDTQYF
TGCGCCAGCAGCTTGGGGGAACTAGCGGGAGTCAAAGATACGCAGTATTTT